The next 6 T cell receptor beta chains were all read from a single sample in a study of blood T cell repertoires in COVID-19. The data were produced by immunoSEQ multiplex PCR, yet TCRdb's version contains in-frame clones alone and is incomplete. There are roughly 170,000 clones in the sample; around 80% occur only once, and 15% to 20% lies in the top ten. Sequencing input: PBMCs or T cells enriched from blood (not recorded which). The source is a woman between 45 and 60 years old who had recovered from COVID-19.

The chain carries TRBV18 and TRBJ2-7, with a possible D match to TRBD1 (6 bases). V was clipped by 6 bases and J by 0 bases, with 12 bases between them. CDR3 length: 14 amino acids. The germline V gene has CDR1 KGHSH and CDR2 LQKENI. The CDR3 DNA reads as TGTGCCAGCTCGCAAGACAGGAGCTCCTACGAGCAGTACTTC. Translation gives CASSQDRSSYEQYF.

The J gene is TRBJ2-3, the V gene TRBV5-1; 14 nucleotides agree with TRBD2. CDR1 is SGHRS, CDR2 YFSETQ, per germline. There are 18 residues in the CDR3. J was trimmed by 6 bases and V by 1 base; bases with no gene match: 10. This CDR3 is CASSLPGTSGRMADTQYF. The CDR3 bases are TGCGCCAGCAGCTTGCCCGGGACTAGCGGGAGAATGGCGGATACGCAGTATTTT.

The chain employs TRBV27 and TRBJ1-5; D is unresolved. Trimming removed 3 bases at V and 4 bases at J, with 10 bases between. Germline lookup yields CDR1 MNHEY and CDR2 SMNVEV (reference sequence). The CDR3 contains 14 residues. CDR3 coding DNA: TGTGCCAGCAGTTTGATAGACGGGAATCAGCCCCAGCATTTT. Residues: CASSLIDGNQPQHF.

V is TRBV5-8 and J is TRBJ1-2, with 10 bases that match TRBD1. The CDR3 extends over 15 amino acids. Germline lookup yields CDR1 SGHTS and CDR2 YDEGEE. Losses at the gene ends were 0 bases for V and 4 bases for J; bases not matched to a gene: 3. The CDR3 DNA reads TGTGCCAGCAGCTTGGATCGGGACAGGGGCTATGGCTACACCTTC. This sequence encodes CASSLDRDRGYGYTF.

For this clone: The limits of the CDR3 on the DNA are not certain, so only TCRdb's listed CDR3 is given. The rearrangement uses TRBV6-6 and TRBJ2-7; the DNA was not compared with TRBD1, the D call given in the table. Germline CDR1 and CDR2: MNHNY and SVGAGI (reference sequence). The CDR3 spans 21 amino acids, including both terminal residues. CDR3 amino acids: CASSSGTGNLRAVLRLPEQYF.

The rearrangement links TRBV19 to TRBJ2-4; TRBD1 might be the D (6 bases). CDR1 and CDR2 from the germline V gene are LNHDA and SQIVND (reference sequence). V lost 6 bases and J lost 1, with 7 bases in between. This CDR3 has 13 residues. As DNA, the CDR3 is TGTGCCAGTAGGGGACACGCCAAAAACATTCAGTACTTC. Translated: CASRGHAKNIQYF. Looking up the rest from reference TRBV19 and TRBJ2-4 gives the full variable domain: DGGITQSPKYLFRKEGQNVTLSCEQNLNHDAMYWYRQDPGQGLRLIYYSQIVNDFQKGDIAEGYSVSREKKESFPLTVTSAQKNPTAFYLCASRGHAKNIQYFGAGTRLSVL.